This TCR beta chain was profiled in a study of blood T cell repertoires in COVID-19. V gave up 6 bases and J gave up 1 base, with 13 bases separating them. Per germline, CDR1 LNHDA and CDR2 SQIVND (reference sequence). The CDR3 is made up of 15 amino acids. Clones were sequenced by immunoSEQ multiplex PCR, and TCRdb holds only the in-frame ones, with some missing. The sample carries some 120,000 clones, roughly four fifths recorded once. Sequencing input: peripheral blood. The gene calls are TRBV19 and TRBJ2-1, with D perhaps matching TRBD2 (6 bases). This TCR came from a man in his thirties or forties with COVID-19, enrolled during active disease. In nucleotides, the CDR3 is TGTGCCAGTAGATGGGACGGGAGTTCCTACAATGAGCAGTTCTTC. It yields the protein CASRWDGSSYNEQFF.